The clone carrying this T cell receptor beta chain was counted between two and nine times. What it binds is unknown. Time point specified: blood at routine non-recurrence follow-up after resection. Unsorted tumor, nontumor lung tissue or cryopreserved PBMC supplied the whole RNA. The length of the CDR3 is 12 residues. CDR1 is DFQATT, CDR2 SNEGSKA, per germline (reference sequence). Trimming cost V 3 bases and J 4 bases; bases outside gene matches: 3. This entry belongs to a study of spatial heterogeneity in lung cancer. Unique molecular identifiers tagged every individual TCR cDNA molecule. TCRdb re-analysed the 5' RACE reads in MiXCR, keeping a single row per CDR3 protein. This table holds around 120,000 distinct CDR3 sequences, 12% found once. Study results and limitations: Ubiquitous expanded tumor TCRs showed up in blood more at resection than follow-up.

Material: PBMCs, obtained at follow-up. The gene calls are TRBV20-1 and TRBJ2-7; 7 bases agree with TRBD2. The sequence was obtained from a male donor with early-stage non-small cell lung cancer. CDR3 protein: CSASVRGYEQYF. CDR3 DNA: TGCAGTGCTAGTGTGCGGGGGTACGAGCAGTACTTC.